The 10 T cell receptor beta chains given below trace back to one sample, sequenced in a study of blood T cell repertoires in COVID-19. Assay used: immunoSEQ multiplex PCR; TCRdb lists only in-frame clones, some missing. The sample carries some 400,000 clones, about 87% recorded once. The sample consisted of PBMCs or T cells enriched from blood (not recorded which). These receptors were taken from a man younger than 40 who had recovered from COVID-19.

The chain joins TRBV7-9 to TRBJ1-3; 10 positions agree with TRBD1. The CDR3 sequence is 15 residues long. V gave up 4 bases and J gave up 9 bases; unmatched junction bases: 9. Germline CDR1 is SEHNR and CDR2 is FQNEAQ (reference sequence). The CDR3 sequence is CASSSPGQGLGTIYF. CDR3 coding DNA: TGTGCCAGCAGCTCCCCGGGACAGGGGTTAGGCACCATATATTTT.

This chain joins TRBV6-1 and TRBJ1-1, with D maybe TRBD1 (5 bases). The germline CDR1 and CDR2 sequences are MNHNS and SASEGT. Trimming cost V 2 bases and J 11 bases, with 15 bases left between them. The CDR3 has 13 residues. In DNA form, the CDR3 reads TGTGCCAGCAGTGAAAGTTTGTGGGGCGAGGCTTTCTTT. Translating gives CASSESLWGEAFF.

The chain uses TRBV19 and TRBJ2-3; TRBD1 agrees at 8 bases. The CDR3 runs to 16 residues. Germline V gives CDR1 LNHDA, CDR2 SQIVND (reference sequence). V lost 2 bases, J lost 4 bases, and 8 bases stayed unmatched. The CDR3 loop is CASSIQGASGPDTQYF. As DNA, the CDR3 is TGTGCCAGTAGTATACAGGGGGCGAGTGGCCCAGATACGCAGTATTTT.

The chain carries TRBV6-5 and TRBJ2-7; 9 bases match TRBD1. CDR3 length: 13 amino acids. Losses at the gene ends were 6 bases for V and 7 bases for J; bases not matched to a gene: 7. The germline gives CDR1 MNHEY, CDR2 SVGAGI. The CDR3 spells CASSLDRGWEQYF. CDR3 nucleotide sequence: TGTGCCAGCAGCCTGGACAGGGGATGGGAGCAGTACTTC.

V and J are TRBV11-2 and TRBJ1-5, with D maybe TRBD1 (5 bases). This CDR3 is built from 12 residues. Trimming removed 5 bases at V and 5 bases at J, with 7 bases between. The germline CDR1 and CDR2 sequences are SGHAT and FQNNGV. CDR3 protein: CASSLTDQPQHF. The CDR3 DNA sequence: TGTGCCAGCAGCCTGACAGATCAGCCCCAGCATTTT.

V and J are TRBV28 and TRBJ1-2, with TRBD1 matching over 7 bases. The CDR3 runs 14 residues. Germline V gene lookup returns CDR1 MDHEN and CDR2 SYDVKM. V was clipped by 4 bases and J by 1 base; unmatched bases: 3. As DNA, the CDR3 is TGTGCCAGCAGTTCGGGACAGCGTAACTATGGCTACACCTTC. Translated, it gives CASSSGQRNYGYTF.

The rearrangement joins TRBV30 to TRBJ1-1, with no clear D. Germline values: CDR1 GTSNPN, CDR2 SVGIG (reference sequence). The CDR3 consists of 11 residues. Trimming took 4 bases from V and 3 from J, leaving 6 bases between them. In DNA form, the CDR3 reads TGTGCCTGGATGAGGTACACTGAAGCTTTCTTT. The encoded protein is CAWMRYTEAFF. Supplemented by reference TRBV30 and TRBJ1-1, the full variable domain reads SQTIHQWPATLVQPVGSPLSLECTVEGTSNPNLYWYRQAAGRGLQLLFYSVGIGQISSEVPQNLSASRPQDRQFILSSKKLLLSDSGFYLCAWMRYTEAFFGQGTRLTVV.

This clone was seen ten or more times. V usage is TRBV10-3 and J usage is TRBJ1-5; perhaps TRBD1 as D (6 bases). CDR3 length: 13 residues. Between the trimmed V and J ends, which lost 7 bases and 1 base, there was a span of 8 bases. CDR1 and CDR2 (germline): ENHRY, SYGVKD. The CDR3 loop is CAINTGSNQPQHF. DNA of the CDR3: TGTGCCATCAACACAGGGAGCAATCAGCCCCAGCATTTT.

The rearrangement joins TRBV9 to TRBJ1-1; perhaps TRBD1 as D (6 bases). V gave up 0 bases and J gave up 4 bases, with 13 bases separating them. CDR3 length: 15 residues. CDR1 and CDR2 (germline): SGDLS, YYNGEE. In DNA, the CDR3 is TGTGCCAGCAGCGTAGGGAGCAGGGGTAGCACTGAAGCTTTCTTT. It specifies CASSVGSRGSTEAFF.

The chain has TRBV30 and TRBJ1-1; D is unclear. CDR3 length: 12 residues. Looked up from germline, CDR1 is GTSNPN and CDR2 is SVGIG (reference sequence). The V end lost 0 bases, the J end lost 9 bases, and 11 bases lay between the germline ends. CDR3 protein: CAWSVIPLQAFF. The DNA for the CDR3 is TGTGCCTGGAGTGTAATCCCCCTCCAAGCTTTCTTT.